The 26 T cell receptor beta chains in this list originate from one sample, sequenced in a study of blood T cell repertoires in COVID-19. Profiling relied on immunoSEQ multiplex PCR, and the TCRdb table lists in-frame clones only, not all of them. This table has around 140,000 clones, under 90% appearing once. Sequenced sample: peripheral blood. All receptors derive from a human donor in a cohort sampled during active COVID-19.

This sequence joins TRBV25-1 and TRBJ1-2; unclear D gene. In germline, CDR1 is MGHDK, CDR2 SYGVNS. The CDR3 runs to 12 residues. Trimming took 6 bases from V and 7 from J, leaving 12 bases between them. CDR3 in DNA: TGTGCCAGCAGCGAGACAAGCGGTGGCTACACCTTC. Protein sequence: CASSETSGGYTF.

As DNA, the CDR3 is TGTGCCAGCAGCTTAAGTGGCCGCGGATACGGTCAGCCCCAGCATTTT. Protein: CASSLSGRGYGQPQHF. The V gene is TRBV7-2, the J gene TRBJ1-5; D is ambiguous. This CDR3 has 16 amino acids. CDR1 and CDR2 (germline): SGHTA, FQGNSA. Trimming shortened V by 2 bases and J by 6 bases, and 17 bases separated the two germline ends.

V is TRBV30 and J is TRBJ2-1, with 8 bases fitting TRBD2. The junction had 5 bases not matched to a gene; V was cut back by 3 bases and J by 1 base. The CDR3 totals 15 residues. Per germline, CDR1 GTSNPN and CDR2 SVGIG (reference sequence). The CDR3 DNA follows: TGTGCCTGGAGCGGAGCGGGAGCGTCCTACAATGAGCAGTTCTTC. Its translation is CAWSGAGASYNEQFF.

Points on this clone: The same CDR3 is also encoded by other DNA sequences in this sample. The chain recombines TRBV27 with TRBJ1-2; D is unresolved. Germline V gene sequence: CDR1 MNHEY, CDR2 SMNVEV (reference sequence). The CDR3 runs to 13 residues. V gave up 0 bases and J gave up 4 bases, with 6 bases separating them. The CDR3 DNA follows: TGTGCCAGCAGTTTATCTAGAGGCTATGGCTACACCTTC. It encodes CASSLSRGYGYTF.

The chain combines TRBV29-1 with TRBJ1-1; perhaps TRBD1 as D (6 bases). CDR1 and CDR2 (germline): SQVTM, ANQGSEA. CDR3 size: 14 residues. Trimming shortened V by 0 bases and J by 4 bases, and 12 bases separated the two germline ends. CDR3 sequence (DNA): TGCAGCGTTGAAGAAGGGGGGAGGGGCACTGAAGCTTTCTTT. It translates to CSVEEGGRGTEAFF. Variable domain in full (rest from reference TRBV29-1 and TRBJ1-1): SAVISQKPSRDICQRGTSLTIQCQVDSQVTMMFWYRQQPGQSLTLIATANQGSEATYESGFVIDKFPISRPNLTFSTLTVSNMSPEDSSIYLCSVEEGGRGTEAFFGQGTRLTVV.

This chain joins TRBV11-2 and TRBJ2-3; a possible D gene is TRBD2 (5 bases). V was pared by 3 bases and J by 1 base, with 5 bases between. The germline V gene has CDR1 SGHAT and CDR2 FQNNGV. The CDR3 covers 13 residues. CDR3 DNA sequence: TGTGCCAGCAGCTTTAGCGGCACAGATACGCAGTATTTT. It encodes CASSFSGTDTQYF.

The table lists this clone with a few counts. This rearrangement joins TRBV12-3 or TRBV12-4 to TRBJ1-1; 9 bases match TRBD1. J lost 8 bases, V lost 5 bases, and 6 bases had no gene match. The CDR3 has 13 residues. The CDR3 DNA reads TGTGCCAGCAGTCCCGACAGGGGGAAAGAAGCTTTCTTT. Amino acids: CASSPDRGKEAFF.

This CDR3 reads CASSPDRETYGYTF. The CDR3 DNA sequence: TGCGCCAGCAGCCCGGACAGGGAAACATATGGCTACACCTTC. This chain links TRBV5-1 with TRBJ1-2, with TRBD1 identical over 8 bases. Germline-derived CDR1 and CDR2 are SGHRS and YFSETQ. This CDR3 has 14 residues. V gave up 4 bases and J gave up 5 bases; unmatched junction bases: 7.

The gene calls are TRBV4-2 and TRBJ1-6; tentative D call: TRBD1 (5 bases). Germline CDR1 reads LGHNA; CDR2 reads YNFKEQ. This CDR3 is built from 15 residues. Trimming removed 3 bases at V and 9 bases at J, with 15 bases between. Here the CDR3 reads CASSQSRAGGSPLHF. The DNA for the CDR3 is TGTGCCAGCAGCCAGTCGAGGGCCGGGGGTTCACCCCTCCACTTT.

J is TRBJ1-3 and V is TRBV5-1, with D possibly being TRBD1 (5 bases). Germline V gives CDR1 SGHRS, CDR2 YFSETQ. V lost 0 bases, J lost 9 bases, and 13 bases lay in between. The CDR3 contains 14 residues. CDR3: CASSLADTGGTIYF. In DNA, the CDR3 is TGCGCCAGCAGCTTGGCGGACACCGGTGGCACCATATATTTT. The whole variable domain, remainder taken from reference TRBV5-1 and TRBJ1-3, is KAGVTQTPRYLIKTRGQQVTLSCSPISGHRSVSWYQQTPGQGLQFLFEYFSETQRNKGNFPGRFSGRQFSNSRSEMNVSTLELGDSALYLCASSLADTGGTIYFGEGSWLTVV.

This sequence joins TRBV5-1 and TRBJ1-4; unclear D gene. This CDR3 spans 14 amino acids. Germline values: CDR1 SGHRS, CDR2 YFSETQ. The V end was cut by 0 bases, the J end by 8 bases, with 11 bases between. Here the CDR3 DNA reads TGCGCCAGCAGCTTGGTAGAGGGAGGGGAAAAACTGTTTTTT. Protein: CASSLVEGGEKLFF.

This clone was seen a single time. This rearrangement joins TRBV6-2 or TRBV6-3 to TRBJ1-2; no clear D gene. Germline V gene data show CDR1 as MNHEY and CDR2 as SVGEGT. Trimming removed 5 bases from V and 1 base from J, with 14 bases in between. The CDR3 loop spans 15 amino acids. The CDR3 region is CASSARGGINYGYTF. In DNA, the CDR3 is TGTGCCAGCAGTGCCCGAGGAGGTATTAACTATGGCTACACCTTC.

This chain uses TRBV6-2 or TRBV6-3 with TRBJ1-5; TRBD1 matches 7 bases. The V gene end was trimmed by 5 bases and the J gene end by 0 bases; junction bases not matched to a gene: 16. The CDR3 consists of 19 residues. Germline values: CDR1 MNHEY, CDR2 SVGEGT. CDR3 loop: CASSKGRTGAGYSNQPQHF. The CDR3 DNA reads TGTGCCAGCAGTAAGGGCCGAACAGGGGCGGGATATAGCAATCAGCCCCAGCATTTT.

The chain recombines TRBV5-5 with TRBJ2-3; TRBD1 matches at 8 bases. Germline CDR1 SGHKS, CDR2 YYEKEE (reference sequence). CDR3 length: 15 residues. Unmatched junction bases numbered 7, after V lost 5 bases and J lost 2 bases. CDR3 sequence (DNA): TGTGCCAGCAGGGCCGGGACAGGACACACAGATACGCAGTATTTT. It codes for CASRAGTGHTDTQYF. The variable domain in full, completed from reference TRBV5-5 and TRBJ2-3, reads DAGVTQSPTHLIKTRGQQVTLRCSPISGHKSVSWYQQVLGQGPQFIFQYYEKEERGRGNFPDRFSARQFPNYSSELNVNALLLGDSALYLCASRAGTGHTDTQYFGPGTRLTVL.

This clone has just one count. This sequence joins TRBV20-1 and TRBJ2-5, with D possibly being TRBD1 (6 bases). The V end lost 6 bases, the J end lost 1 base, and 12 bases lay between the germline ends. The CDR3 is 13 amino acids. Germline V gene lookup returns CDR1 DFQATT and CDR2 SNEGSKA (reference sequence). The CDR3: CSASVRGQETQYF. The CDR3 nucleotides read TGCAGTGCAAGTGTCAGGGGCCAAGAGACCCAGTACTTC.

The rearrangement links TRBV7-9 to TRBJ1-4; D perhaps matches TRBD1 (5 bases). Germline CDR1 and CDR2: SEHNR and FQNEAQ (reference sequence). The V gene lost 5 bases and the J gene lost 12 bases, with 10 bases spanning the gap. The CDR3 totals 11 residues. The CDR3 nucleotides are TGTGCCAGCAGCCTCCAGACAGAACTGTTTTTT. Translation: CASSLQTELFF. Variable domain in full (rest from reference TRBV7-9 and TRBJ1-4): DTGVSQNPRHKITKRGQNVTFRCDPISEHNRLYWYRQTLGQGPEFLTYFQNEAQLEKSRLLSDRFSAERPKGSFSTLEIQRTEQGDSAMYLCASSLQTELFFGSGTQLSVL.

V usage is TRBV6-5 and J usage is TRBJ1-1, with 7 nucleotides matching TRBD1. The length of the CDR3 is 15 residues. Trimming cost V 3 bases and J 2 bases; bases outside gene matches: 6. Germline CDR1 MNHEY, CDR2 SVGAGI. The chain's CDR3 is CASSYGTAPNTEAFF. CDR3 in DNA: TGTGCCAGCAGTTATGGGACAGCTCCAAACACTGAAGCTTTCTTT.

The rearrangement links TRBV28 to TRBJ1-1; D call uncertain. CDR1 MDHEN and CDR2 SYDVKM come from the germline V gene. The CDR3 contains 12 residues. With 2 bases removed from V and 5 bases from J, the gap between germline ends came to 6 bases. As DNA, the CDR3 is TGTGCCAGCAGTTTAGAGCAAACTGAAGCTTTCTTT. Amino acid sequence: CASSLEQTEAFF.

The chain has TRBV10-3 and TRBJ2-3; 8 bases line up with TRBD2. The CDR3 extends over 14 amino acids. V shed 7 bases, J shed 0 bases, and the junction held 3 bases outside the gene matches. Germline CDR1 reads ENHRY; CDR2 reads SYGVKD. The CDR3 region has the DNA TGTGCCATCACCGGGGGGGTTAGCACAGATACGCAGTATTTT. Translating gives CAITGGVSTDTQYF.

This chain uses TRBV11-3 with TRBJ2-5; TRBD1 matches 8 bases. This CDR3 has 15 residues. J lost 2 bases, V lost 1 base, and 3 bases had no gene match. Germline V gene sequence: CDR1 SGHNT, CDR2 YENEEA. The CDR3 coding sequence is TGTGCCAGCAGCTTAGGGACAGGGCAGCAAGAGACCCAGTACTTC. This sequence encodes CASSLGTGQQETQYF. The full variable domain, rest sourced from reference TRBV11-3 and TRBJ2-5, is EAGVVQSPRYKIIEKKQPVAFWCNPISGHNTLYWYLQNLGQGPELLIRYENEEAVDDSQLPKDRFSAERLKGVDSTLKIQPAELGDSAVYLCASSLGTGQQETQYFGPGTRLLVL.

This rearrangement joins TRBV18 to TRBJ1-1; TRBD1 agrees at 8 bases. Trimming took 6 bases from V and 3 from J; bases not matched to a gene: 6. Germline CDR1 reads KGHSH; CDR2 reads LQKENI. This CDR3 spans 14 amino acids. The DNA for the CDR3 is TGTGCCAGCTCGCCCCAGGGGGCCGACACTGAAGCTTTCTTT. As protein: CASSPQGADTEAFF.

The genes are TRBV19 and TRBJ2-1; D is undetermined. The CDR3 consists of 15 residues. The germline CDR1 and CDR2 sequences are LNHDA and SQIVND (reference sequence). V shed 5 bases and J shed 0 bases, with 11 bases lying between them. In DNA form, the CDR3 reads TGTGCCAGTAGTTCTAGGCCCAGCTCCTACAATGAGCAGTTCTTC. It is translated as CASSSRPSSYNEQFF.

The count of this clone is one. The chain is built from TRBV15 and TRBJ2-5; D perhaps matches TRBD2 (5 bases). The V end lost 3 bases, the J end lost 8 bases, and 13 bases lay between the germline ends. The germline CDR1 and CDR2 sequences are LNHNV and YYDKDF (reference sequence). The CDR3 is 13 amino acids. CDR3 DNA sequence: TGTGCCACCAGCAGTGGAGCGGAACTTACCCAGTACTTC. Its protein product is CATSSGAELTQYF.

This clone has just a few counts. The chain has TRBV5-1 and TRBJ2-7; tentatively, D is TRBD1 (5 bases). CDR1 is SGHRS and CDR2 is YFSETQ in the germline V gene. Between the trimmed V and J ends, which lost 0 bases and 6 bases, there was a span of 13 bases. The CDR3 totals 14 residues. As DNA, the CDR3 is TGCGCCAGCAGCTTGGAGGCGCTTCAGGGCGAGCAGTACTTC. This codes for CASSLEALQGEQYF.

The CDR3 bases are TGTGCCAGCAGCCTCCCTTTAGGACTGGATACGCAGTATTTT. This sequence encodes CASSLPLGLDTQYF. The chain carries TRBV5-6 and TRBJ2-3, with D perhaps TRBD2 (5 bases). V lost 4 bases and J lost 6, with 15 bases in between. Per germline, CDR1 SGHDT and CDR2 YYEEEE. The CDR3 is 14 amino acids.

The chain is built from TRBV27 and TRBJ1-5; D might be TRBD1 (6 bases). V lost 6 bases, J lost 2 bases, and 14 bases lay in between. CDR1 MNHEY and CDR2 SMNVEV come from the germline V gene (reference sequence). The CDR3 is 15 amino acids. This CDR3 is CASSGGGLGNQPQHF. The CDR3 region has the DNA TGTGCCAGCAGCGGGGGGGGGCTGGGCAATCAGCCCCAGCATTTT.